These 10 T cell receptor beta chains share one sample of origin, sequenced in a study of technical replicates of blood from several donors. The table came from immunoSEQ multiplex PCR; TCRdb's copy has only in-frame clones and leaves some out. The repertoire holds approximately 75,000 clones, with approximately 97% as singletons. Sequencing was done on a sample of T cells isolated from PBMCs. The receptors here all came from a human donor in good health.

The chain has TRBV29-1 and TRBJ1-4; 10 bases line up with TRBD1. There are 15 residues in the CDR3. The germline V gene encodes CDR1 SQVTM and CDR2 ANQGSEA. With V trimmed by 6 bases and J by 8 bases, 12 bases remained unmatched. The CDR3 nucleotides read TGCAGCGTGTTCGGGACAGGGGAGTTTGGCGAAAAACTGTTTTTT. Encoded protein: CSVFGTGEFGEKLFF.

The genes are TRBV6-1 and TRBJ2-7, with a possible D match to TRBD1 (6 bases). V gave up 7 bases and J gave up 1 base, with 17 bases separating them. Germline V CDR1 and CDR2: MNHNS, SASEGT. The CDR3 consists of 15 residues. CDR3 sequence reads: CASKTQGFTSYEQYF. DNA for the CDR3: TGTGCCAGCAAGACGCAGGGGTTCACATCCTACGAGCAGTACTTC.

J is TRBJ2-1 and V is TRBV10-3; D is unclear. V gave up 3 bases and J gave up 9 bases, with 12 bases separating them. This CDR3 region has 13 residues. Germline CDR1 ENHRY, CDR2 SYGVKD. CDR3 sequence reads: CAISDKEQGEQFF. DNA for the CDR3: TGTGCCATCAGTGATAAGGAGCAAGGTGAGCAGTTCTTC.

Comments on this clone: At one boundary the junction diverges from the germline segment, which might be a read error. J is TRBJ1-3 and V is TRBV5-1, with D possibly being TRBD1 (5 bases). CDR3 length: 11 amino acids. From germline, CDR1 is SGHRS and CDR2 YFSETQ. The chain's CDR3 is CASSSGSSQAF. The CDR3 DNA reads as TGCGCCAGCAGCTCCGGGTCCTCACAGGCTTTT.

The chain links TRBV27 to TRBJ2-2; D not certain. Trimming shortened V by 7 bases and J by 5 bases, and 14 bases separated the two germline ends. The CDR3 spans 14 residues. Germline lookup yields CDR1 MNHEY and CDR2 SMNVEV (reference sequence). CDR3 DNA sequence: TGTGCCAGCAATCCTGCCGCCGGTACCGGGGAGCTGTTTTTT. This gives the protein CASNPAAGTGELFF.

V is TRBV5-1 and J is TRBJ2-7, with D tentatively TRBD2 (5 bases). Germline lookup yields CDR1 SGHRS and CDR2 YFSETQ. The CDR3 is 13 amino acids. Trimming took off 4 bases at V and 5 bases at J, with 13 bases between the two ends. CDR3 amino acids: CASSLTTGNEQYF. For the CDR3, the DNA is TGCGCCAGCAGCCTTACTACGGGGAACGAGCAGTACTTC.

This clone showed up just once. This chain uses TRBV11-3 with TRBJ1-6, with D maybe TRBD1 (5 bases). This CDR3 comprises 13 residues. V was trimmed by 5 bases and J by 4 bases, leaving 6 bases between them. The V gene's germline CDR1 is SGHNT and CDR2 YENEEA. In DNA, the CDR3 is TGTGCCAGCAGCGGGGGGTATAATTCACCCCTCCACTTT. This translates into CASSGGYNSPLHF.

V is TRBV25-1 and J is TRBJ2-2, with 7 bases lining up with TRBD2. V dropped 5 bases and J dropped 4; count of bases not matched to a gene: 7. The length of the CDR3 is 15 residues. Germline loops: CDR1 MGHDK, CDR2 SYGVNS. CDR3 residues: CASSQRDRGTGELFF. The CDR3 region has the DNA TGTGCCAGCAGTCAGCGGGATCGTGGCACCGGGGAGCTGTTTTTT.

V and J are TRBV6-5 and TRBJ2-1; 7 nucleotides match TRBD1. Per the germline V gene, CDR1 is MNHEY and CDR2 is SVGAGI. Germline trimming cut 4 bases from V and 0 bases from J; bases unmatched to any gene: 3. CDR3 length: 15 residues. In DNA form, the CDR3 reads TGTGCCAGCAGTTTAACAGGGGACTCCTACAATGAGCAGTTCTTC. Translated: CASSLTGDSYNEQFF.

V and J are TRBV7-8 and TRBJ2-7, with a weak D call TRBD2 (6 bases). Germline values: CDR1 SGHVS, CDR2 FQNEAQ. CDR3 length equals 13 residues. The germline V and J ends were trimmed by 10 bases and 3 bases, with 16 bases remaining between them. The CDR3 reads CAKEGNQIYEQYF. CDR3 sequence (DNA): TGTGCCAAGGAGGGAAACCAAATCTACGAGCAGTACTTC.